This T cell receptor beta chain was obtained from a study of Ad26.COV2.S vaccination and SARS-CoV-2 variants. Whole-study context: In the study, Ad26.COV2.S was injected intramuscularly once, or twice 56 days apart.

The assay was immunoSEQ multiplex PCR, and TCRdb's table has in-frame clones only and misses some. The table lists 300,000 to 400,000 clones, approximately 86% of them singletons. This CDR3 is built from 14 residues. V was trimmed by 5 bases and J by 3 bases, leaving 14 bases between them. Germline CDR1 and CDR2: LNHDA and SQIVND (reference sequence). Study results and limitations: Measurements of TCR breadth and depth may have given underestimates of the total T cell responses.

Specified treatment: around 19 received Ad26.COV2.S at low or high dose, single or two shots; 5 received placebo; per-sample allocation not given. Specimen acquisition occurred on day 63 following the initial vaccine or placebo injection. Its platform was an Ad26 vector, and its expressed antigen was Wuhan-strain SARS-CoV-2 spike. A note on this clone: Its cognate antigen is unknown.

The sequence came from a person between 18 and 65 years old who received the Ad26.COV2.S COVID-19 vaccine or a placebo. Material: peripheral blood, obtained in a trial of Ad26.COV2.S vaccine versus placebo. This rearrangement joins TRBV19 to TRBJ2-7; D possibly corresponds to TRBD1 (6 bases). The DNA of the CDR3 is TGTGCCAGTAGTGGTCAGGGGACGGACTACGAGCAGTACTTC. It translates to CASSGQGTDYEQYF.